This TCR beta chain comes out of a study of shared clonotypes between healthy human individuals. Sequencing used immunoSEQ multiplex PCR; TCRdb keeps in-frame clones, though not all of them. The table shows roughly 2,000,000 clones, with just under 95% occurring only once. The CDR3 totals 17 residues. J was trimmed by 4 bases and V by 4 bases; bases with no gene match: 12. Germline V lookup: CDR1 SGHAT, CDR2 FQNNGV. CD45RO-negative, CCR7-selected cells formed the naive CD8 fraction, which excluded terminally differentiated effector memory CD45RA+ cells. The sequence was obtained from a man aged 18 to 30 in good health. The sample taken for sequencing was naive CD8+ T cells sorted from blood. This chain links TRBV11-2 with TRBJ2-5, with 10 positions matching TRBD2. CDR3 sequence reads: CASSYSLAGEVGETQYF. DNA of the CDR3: TGTGCCAGCAGCTACAGCCTAGCGGGAGAGGTGGGAGAGACCCAGTACTTC.